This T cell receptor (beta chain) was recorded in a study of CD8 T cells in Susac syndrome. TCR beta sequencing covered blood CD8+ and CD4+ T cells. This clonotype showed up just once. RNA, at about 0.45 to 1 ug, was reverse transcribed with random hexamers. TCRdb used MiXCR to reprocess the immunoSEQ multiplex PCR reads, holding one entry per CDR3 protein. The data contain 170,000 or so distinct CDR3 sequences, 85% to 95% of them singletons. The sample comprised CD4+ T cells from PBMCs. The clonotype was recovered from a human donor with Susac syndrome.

CDR3: CASSQVELYNEQFF. The CDR3 bases are TGTGCCAGCAGCCAAGTGGAATTATACAATGAGCAGTTCTTC. The chain recombines TRBV4-2 with TRBJ2-1; no clear D gene. The length of the CDR3 is 14 residues. Trimming left V 1 base short and J 4 bases short, with 8 bases between. From germline, CDR1 is LGHNA and CDR2 YNFKEQ.